Below, one TCR beta chain is given with its context. Clones were sequenced by immunoSEQ multiplex PCR, and TCRdb holds only the in-frame ones, with some missing. The sample lists 85,000 to 100,000 clones, around 89% occurring once. The CDR3 is 15 residues long. J gave up 8 bases and V 6 bases, and 9 bases lay outside the gene matches. Germline CDR1 and CDR2: MDHEN and SYDVKM. These data come from a study of identifying expanded T cells in peripheral blood. The chain carries TRBV28 and TRBJ2-1; 11 bases agree with TRBD1. Sequenced sample: blood. This TCR derives from a person between 18 and 75 years old in good health. The CDR3 sequence is CASSPGQGAPDEQFF. Here the CDR3 DNA reads TGTGCCAGCAGCCCCGGACAGGGGGCGCCGGATGAGCAGTTCTTC.